This T cell receptor (beta chain) emerged from a study of blood T cells in healthy people across ages. Comments on this clonotype: Its antigen remains unidentified.

Overall study results and limits: It was the long-lived donors that had more naive CD4+ cells and higher diversity than aged donors.

Germline V gene sequence: CDR1 SQVTM, CDR2 ANQGSEA. V gave up 4 bases and J gave up 2 bases, with 13 bases separating them. This CDR3 is 14 amino acids long. Per individual sample, total RNA of at least 6 micrograms was extracted. The second PCR ran about 6 to 12 cycles with a sample-barcoded 5' primer and J-beta primers. TCRdb fed the 5' RACE reads into MiXCR, producing one record per CDR3 protein. The repertoire holds roughly 1.5 million distinct CDR3 sequences, with approximately 39% as singletons. Sequencing was carried out using blood. The chain has TRBV29-1 and TRBJ2-3; D call uncertain. The clonotype comes from a woman aged 18 to 35 in good health. CDR3 sequence reads: CSVVPGNDTDTQYF. The DNA of the CDR3 is TGCAGCGTTGTTCCTGGGAACGACACAGATACGCAGTATTTT.